A single sample is the source of the 20 T cell receptor beta chains below, sequenced in a study of shared clonotypes between healthy human individuals. Assay used: immunoSEQ multiplex PCR; TCRdb lists only in-frame clones, some missing. Seen here are approximately 500,000 clones, roughly 85% observed once, and the top ten hold under 15%. The sequencing sample was made of PBMCs. The receptors derive from a woman aged 40 to 50 in good health. Some clones in this sample may be carry-over from other donors' samples.

The rearrangement uses TRBV27 and TRBJ2-3, with D unresolved. Germline-derived CDR1 and CDR2 are MNHEY and SMNVEV (reference sequence). The CDR3 is made up of 11 amino acids. Deletions cut 6 bases from V and 10 bases from J, with 11 bases between. CDR3 in amino acids: CASRRAAAQYF. The CDR3 nucleotides are TGTGCCAGCAGGCGAGCCGCGGCGCAGTATTTT.

The rearrangement joins TRBV7-2 to TRBJ1-5; TRBD1 matches 8 bases. Germline CDR1 reads SGHTA; CDR2 reads FQGNSA. There are 16 residues in the CDR3. V shed 2 bases, J shed 0 bases, and the junction held 3 bases outside the gene matches. CDR3 protein: CASSLRTGNSNQPQHF. The DNA of the CDR3 is TGTGCCAGCAGCTTAAGGACAGGGAATAGCAATCAGCCCCAGCATTTT.

About this clone: Other DNA sequences in the sample encode the same CDR3. V is TRBV29-1 and J is TRBJ2-3, with D hard to call. The CDR3 is made up of 11 amino acids. V lost 6 bases to trimming and J lost 0 bases, with 4 bases between them. In germline, CDR1 is SQVTM, CDR2 ANQGSEA. CDR3 protein: CSVSSTDTQYF. The CDR3 coding sequence is TGCAGCGTGAGCAGCACAGATACGCAGTATTTT.

The J gene is TRBJ2-2, the V gene TRBV27; D is uncertain. Germline CDR1 is MNHEY and CDR2 is SMNVEV (reference sequence). This CDR3 spans 13 amino acids. V was pared by 3 bases and J by 5 bases, with 7 bases between. CDR3 sequence reads: CASSFLRTGELFF. The CDR3 DNA follows: TGTGCCAGCAGTTTCCTGAGGACCGGGGAGCTGTTTTTT.

The chain carries TRBV18 and TRBJ2-7; 9 bases align to TRBD1. Germline V gene data show CDR1 as KGHSH and CDR2 as LQKENI. Trimming at V came to 3 bases and at J to 6 bases, leaving 12 bases not matched to a gene. This CDR3 has 16 residues. This chain's CDR3 is CASSPPGTGFLGEQYF. The CDR3 bases are TGTGCCAGCTCACCCCCCGGGACAGGGTTTTTGGGCGAGCAGTACTTC.

The chain uses TRBV18 and TRBJ2-7, with TRBD1 matching 7 bases. This CDR3 comprises 15 residues. Germline V gives CDR1 KGHSH, CDR2 LQKENI. The junction had 7 bases not matched to a gene; V was cut back by 2 bases and J by 3 bases. The CDR3 sequence is CASSPAAGGSYEQYF. In DNA form, the CDR3 reads TGTGCCAGCTCACCAGCGGCAGGGGGAAGCTACGAGCAGTACTTC.

The J gene is TRBJ2-5, the V gene TRBV19; 13 bases agree with TRBD2. V shed 4 bases and J 5 bases; nucleotides not matched to a gene: 4. CDR1 and CDR2 from the germline V gene are LNHDA and SQIVND (reference sequence). The CDR3 consists of 15 residues. CDR3: CASSTTSGRAETQYF. CDR3 DNA: TGTGCCAGTAGTACCACTAGCGGGAGGGCTGAGACCCAGTACTTC. The whole variable domain, filled in from reference TRBV19 and TRBJ2-5, reads DGGITQSPKYLFRKEGQNVTLSCEQNLNHDAMYWYRQDPGQGLRLIYYSQIVNDFQKGDIAEGYSVSREKKESFPLTVTSAQKNPTAFYLCASSTTSGRAETQYFGPGTRLLVL.

V gene TRBV28 combines with J gene TRBJ2-5; D not certain. This CDR3 spans 14 amino acids. Trimming took 6 bases from V and 5 from J, leaving 16 bases between them. The germline CDR1 and CDR2 sequences are MDHEN and SYDVKM. Here the CDR3 reads CASSISRLVETQYF. The DNA of the CDR3 is TGTGCCAGCAGCATTAGTAGGCTAGTGGAGACCCAGTACTTC.

The genes are TRBV11-2 and TRBJ2-5, with 9 positions matching TRBD2. With 5 bases clipped from V and 3 bases from J, the junction kept 1 base outside the gene matches. The germline CDR1 and CDR2 sequences are SGHAT and FQNNGV. CDR3 length: 13 residues. CDR3 nucleotides: TGTGCCAGCAGCGCTAGCGGGAAAGAGACCCAGTACTTC. This translates into CASSASGKETQYF.

This clone has a handful of counts. The V gene is TRBV4-1, the J gene TRBJ1-5; D call uncertain. The germline V gene encodes CDR1 MGHRA and CDR2 YSYEKL. The CDR3 spans 18 residues. The V and J ends lost 0 bases and 0 bases respectively, with 15 bases between them. The CDR3 reads CASSQDPRPGISNQPQHF. The CDR3 DNA is TGCGCCAGCAGCCAAGATCCCCGGCCCGGGATTAGCAATCAGCCCCAGCATTTT.

This chain connects TRBV30 to TRBJ1-1, with D possibly matching TRBD1 (6 bases). Germline V gene lookup returns CDR1 GTSNPN and CDR2 SVGIG (reference sequence). The CDR3 runs to 14 residues. Trimming took off 3 bases at V and 1 base at J, with 12 bases between the two ends. Written as DNA, the CDR3 is TGTGCCTGGAGCCAGGGGAGGGGGAACACTGAAGCTTTCTTT. Protein: CAWSQGRGNTEAFF.

This clone was counted a few times. The chain couples TRBV5-1 to TRBJ2-2; 8 bases align to TRBD2. V was clipped by 2 bases and J by 2 bases; unmatched bases: 5. Germline values: CDR1 SGHRS, CDR2 YFSETQ. This CDR3 is built from 16 residues. This CDR3 is CASSLLLAANTGELFF. The CDR3 coding sequence is TGCGCCAGCAGCTTATTACTAGCGGCTAACACCGGGGAGCTGTTTTTT.

The gene calls are TRBV11-2 and TRBJ1-4, with D unclear. Germline loops: CDR1 SGHAT, CDR2 FQNNGV. With 0 bases removed from V and 10 bases from J, the gap between germline ends came to 12 bases. The CDR3 totals 14 residues. Here the CDR3 reads CASSLDRDVGKLFF. The CDR3 bases are TGTGCCAGCAGCTTAGATCGGGATGTGGGAAAACTGTTTTTT.

The rearrangement uses TRBV21-1 and TRBJ1-4; the table calls TRBD1, which could not be checked here. TRBV21-1 is classified as a pseudogene. This CDR3 has 14 amino acids. Written as DNA, the CDR3 is TGTGCCAGCAGCAAAGGACAGGGGGCCGAAAAACTGTTTTTT. Protein product: CASSKGQGAEKLFF.

The chain combines TRBV18 with TRBJ2-2; 8 bases map to TRBD2. CDR3 length: 16 amino acids. The V gene end was trimmed by 2 bases and the J gene end by 5 bases; junction bases not matched to a gene: 7. Germline-derived CDR1 and CDR2 are KGHSH and LQKENI. The CDR3 loop is CASSPSGTRGTGELFF. The CDR3 DNA is TGTGCCAGCTCACCATCCGGGACTAGAGGTACCGGGGAGCTGTTTTTT. The full variable domain, with the rest looked up from reference TRBV18 and TRBJ2-2, is NAGVMQNPRHLVRRRGQEARLRCSPMKGHSHVYWYRQLPEEGLKFMVYLQKENIIDESGMPKERFSAEFPKEGPSILRIQQVVRGDSAAYFCASSPSGTRGTGELFFGEGSRLTVL.

The rearrangement joins TRBV29-1 to TRBJ2-6, with TRBD2 as a possible D gene (6 bases). The V and J ends lost 5 bases and 5 bases respectively, with 22 bases between them. CDR1 is SQVTM and CDR2 is ANQGSEA in the germline V gene. This CDR3 is 17 amino acids long. The CDR3 loop is CSVQMELAYSRANVLTF. The CDR3 nucleotides read TGCAGCGTTCAAATGGAACTAGCATACAGTCGGGCCAACGTCCTGACTTTC.

The chain carries TRBV11-3 and TRBJ2-1; D may be TRBD1 or TRBD2 (6 bases each). CDR1 is SGHNT, CDR2 YENEEA, per germline. Trimming cost V 4 bases and J 6 bases, with 19 bases left between them. The CDR3 runs to 16 residues. This chain's CDR3 is CASSSGASPRFNEQFF. CDR3 nucleotides: TGTGCCAGCAGCTCGGGGGCTAGTCCACGTTTCAATGAGCAGTTCTTC.

The chain couples TRBV19 to TRBJ2-5, with 9 bases matching TRBD1. J was trimmed by 5 bases and V by 5 bases; bases with no gene match: 9. The germline V gene has CDR1 LNHDA and CDR2 SQIVND (reference sequence). The CDR3 has 15 residues. The CDR3 loop is CASSHPGTGSETQYF. The CDR3 DNA sequence: TGTGCCAGTAGTCATCCCGGGACAGGGAGCGAGACCCAGTACTTC.

Worth noting for this clone: The identical CDR3 is also encoded by other nucleotide sequences in the sample. This sequence joins TRBV15 and TRBJ2-6; D is unresolved. This CDR3 is built from 14 residues. Germline lookup yields CDR1 LNHNV and CDR2 YYDKDF (reference sequence). With 1 base removed from V and 2 bases from J, the gap between germline ends came to 3 bases. CDR3 protein: CATSRVAGANVLTF. The CDR3 nucleotides are TGTGCCACCAGCAGAGTTGCTGGGGCCAACGTCCTGACTTTC.

This chain connects TRBV11-3 to TRBJ2-1; 8 positions match TRBD2. Trimming cost V 1 base and J 5 bases; bases outside gene matches: 4. Germline V gives CDR1 SGHNT, CDR2 YENEEA. The CDR3 contains 15 residues. The CDR3 spells CASSLGGRFNNEQFF. In nucleotides, the CDR3 is TGTGCCAGCAGCTTAGGCGGGAGGTTTAACAATGAGCAGTTCTTC.